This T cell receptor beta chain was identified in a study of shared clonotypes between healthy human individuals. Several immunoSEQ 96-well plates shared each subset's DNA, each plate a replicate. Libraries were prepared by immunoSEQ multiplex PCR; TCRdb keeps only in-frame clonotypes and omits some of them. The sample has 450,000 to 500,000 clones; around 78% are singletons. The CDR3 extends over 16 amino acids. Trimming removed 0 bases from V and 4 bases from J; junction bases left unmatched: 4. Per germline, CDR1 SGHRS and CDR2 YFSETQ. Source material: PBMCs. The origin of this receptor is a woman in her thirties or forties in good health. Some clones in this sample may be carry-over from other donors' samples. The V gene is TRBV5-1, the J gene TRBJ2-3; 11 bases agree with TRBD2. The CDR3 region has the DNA TGCGCCAGCAGCTTGGACTTAGCGGGAGGGCCAGATACGCAGTATTTT. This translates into CASSLDLAGGPDTQYF.